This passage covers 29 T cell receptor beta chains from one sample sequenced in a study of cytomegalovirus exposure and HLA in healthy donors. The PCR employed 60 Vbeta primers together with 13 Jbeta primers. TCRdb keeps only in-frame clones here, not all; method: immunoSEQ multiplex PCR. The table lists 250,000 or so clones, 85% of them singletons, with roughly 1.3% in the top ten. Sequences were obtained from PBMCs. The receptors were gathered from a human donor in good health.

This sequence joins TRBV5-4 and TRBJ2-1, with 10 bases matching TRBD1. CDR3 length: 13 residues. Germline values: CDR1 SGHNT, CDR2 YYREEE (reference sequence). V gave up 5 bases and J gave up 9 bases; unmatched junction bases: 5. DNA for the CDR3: TGTGCCAGCAGTCCGACAGGGGGCAGTGAGCAGTTCTTC. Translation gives CASSPTGGSEQFF.

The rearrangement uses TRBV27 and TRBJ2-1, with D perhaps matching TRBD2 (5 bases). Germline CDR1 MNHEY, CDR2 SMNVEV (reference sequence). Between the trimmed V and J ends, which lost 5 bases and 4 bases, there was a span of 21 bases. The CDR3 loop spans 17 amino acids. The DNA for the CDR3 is TGTGCCAGCAGTCCTAGGCCATCAAGCGGAAATTACAATGAGCAGTTCTTC. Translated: CASSPRPSSGNYNEQFF.

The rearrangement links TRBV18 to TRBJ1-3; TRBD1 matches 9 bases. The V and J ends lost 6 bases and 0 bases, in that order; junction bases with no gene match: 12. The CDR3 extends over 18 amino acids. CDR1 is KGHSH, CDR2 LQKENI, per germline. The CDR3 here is CASSLTGGRTYSGNTIYF. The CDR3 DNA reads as TGTGCCAGCTCGCTCACAGGGGGCCGGACCTACTCTGGAAACACCATATATTTT.

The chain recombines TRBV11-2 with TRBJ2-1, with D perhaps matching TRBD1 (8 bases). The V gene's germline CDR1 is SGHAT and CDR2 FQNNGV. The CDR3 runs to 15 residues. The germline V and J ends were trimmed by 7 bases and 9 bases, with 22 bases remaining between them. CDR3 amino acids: CASNPLGQGGGEQFF. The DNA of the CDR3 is TGTGCCAGCAACCCACTAGGACAGGGCGGGGGTGAGCAGTTCTTC.

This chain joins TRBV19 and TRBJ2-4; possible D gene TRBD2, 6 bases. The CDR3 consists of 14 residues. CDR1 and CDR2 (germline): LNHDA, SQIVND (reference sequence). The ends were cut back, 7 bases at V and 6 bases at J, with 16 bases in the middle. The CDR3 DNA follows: TGTGCCAGTAATGATGCGGGGCTGTCAAACATTCAGTACTTC. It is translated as CASNDAGLSNIQYF.

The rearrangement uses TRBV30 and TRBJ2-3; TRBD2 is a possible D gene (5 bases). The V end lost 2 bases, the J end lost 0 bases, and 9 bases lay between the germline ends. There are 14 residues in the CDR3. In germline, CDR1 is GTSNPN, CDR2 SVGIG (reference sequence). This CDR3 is CAWSPGMSTDTQYF. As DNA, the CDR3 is TGTGCCTGGAGTCCCGGGATGAGCACAGATACGCAGTATTTT.

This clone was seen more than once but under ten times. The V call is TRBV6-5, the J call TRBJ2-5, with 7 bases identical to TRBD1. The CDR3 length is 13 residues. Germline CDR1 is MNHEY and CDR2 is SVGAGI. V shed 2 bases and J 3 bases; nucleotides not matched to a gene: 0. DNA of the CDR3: TGTGCCAGCAGTTACACAGGGGAAGAGACCCAGTACTTC. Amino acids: CASSYTGEETQYF.

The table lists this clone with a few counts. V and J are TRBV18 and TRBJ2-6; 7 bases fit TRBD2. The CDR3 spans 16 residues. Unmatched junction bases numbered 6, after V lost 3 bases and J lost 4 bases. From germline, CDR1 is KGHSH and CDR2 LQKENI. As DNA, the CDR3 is TGTGCCAGCTCACCGACCGGGGGGATCGGGGCCAACGTCCTGACTTTC. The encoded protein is CASSPTGGIGANVLTF.

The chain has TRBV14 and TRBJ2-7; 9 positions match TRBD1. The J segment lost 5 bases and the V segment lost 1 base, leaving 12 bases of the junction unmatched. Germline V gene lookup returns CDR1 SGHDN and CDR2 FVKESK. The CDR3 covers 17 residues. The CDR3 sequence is CASSQAFGTGIYHEQYF. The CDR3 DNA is TGTGCCAGCAGCCAAGCGTTCGGGACAGGGATCTATCACGAGCAGTACTTC.

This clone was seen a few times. The CDR3 spells CASSSGLYVRGGTQYF. The CDR3 DNA reads as TGTGCCAGCAGTTCTGGACTATATGTCCGGGGGGGTACGCAGTATTTT. The chain combines TRBV6-6 with TRBJ2-3; 8 bases line up with TRBD2. Germline V gene lookup returns CDR1 MNHNY and CDR2 SVGAGI (reference sequence). The junction had 14 bases not matched to a gene; V was cut back by 4 bases and J by 8 bases. The CDR3 is made up of 16 amino acids.

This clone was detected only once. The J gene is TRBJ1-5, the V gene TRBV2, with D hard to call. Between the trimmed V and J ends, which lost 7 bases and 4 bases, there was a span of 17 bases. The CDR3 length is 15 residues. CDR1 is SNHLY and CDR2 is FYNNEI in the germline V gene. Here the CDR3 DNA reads TGTGCCAGCACCCTGGGTCTTGGAGGGAATCAGCCCCAGCATTTT. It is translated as CASTLGLGGNQPQHF. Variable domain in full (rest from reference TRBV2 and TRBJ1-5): EPEVTQTPSHQVTQMGQEVILRCVPISNHLYFYWYRQILGQKVEFLVSFYNNEISEKSEIFDDQFSVERPDGSNFTLKIRSTKLEDSAMYFCASTLGLGGNQPQHFGDGTRLSIL.

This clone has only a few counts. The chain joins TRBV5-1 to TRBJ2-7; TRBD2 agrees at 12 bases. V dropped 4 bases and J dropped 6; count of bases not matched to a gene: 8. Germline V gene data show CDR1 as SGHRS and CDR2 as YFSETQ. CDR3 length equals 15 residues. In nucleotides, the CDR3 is TGCGCCAGCAGCGCGACGACTAGCGGGAGTGGCGAGCAGTACTTC. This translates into CASSATTSGSGEQYF.

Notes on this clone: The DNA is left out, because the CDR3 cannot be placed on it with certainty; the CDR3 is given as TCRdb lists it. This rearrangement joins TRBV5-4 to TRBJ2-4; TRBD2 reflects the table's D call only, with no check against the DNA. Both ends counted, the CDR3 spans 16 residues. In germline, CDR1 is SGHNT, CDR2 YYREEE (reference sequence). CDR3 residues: CASSFGAGGFRDIQYF.

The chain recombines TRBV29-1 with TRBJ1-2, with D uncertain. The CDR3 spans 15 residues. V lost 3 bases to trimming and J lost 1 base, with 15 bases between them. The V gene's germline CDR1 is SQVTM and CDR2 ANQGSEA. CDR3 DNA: TGCAGCGTTGACTTTGCGCAATTCGGTAACTATGGCTACACCTTC. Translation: CSVDFAQFGNYGYTF. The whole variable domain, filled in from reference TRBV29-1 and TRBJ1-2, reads SAVISQKPSRDICQRGTSLTIQCQVDSQVTMMFWYRQQPGQSLTLIATANQGSEATYESGFVIDKFPISRPNLTFSTLTVSNMSPEDSSIYLCSVDFAQFGNYGYTFGSGTRLTVV.

CDR3 DNA: TGTGCCAGCAGCTGGGACAGGTTTACCGGGGAGCTGTTTTTT. Its translation is CASSWDRFTGELFF. The V gene is TRBV7-8, the J gene TRBJ2-2; 8 bases line up with TRBD1. CDR3 length equals 14 residues. V gave up 4 bases and J gave up 5 bases; unmatched junction bases: 3. Looked up from germline, CDR1 is SGHVS and CDR2 is FQNEAQ.

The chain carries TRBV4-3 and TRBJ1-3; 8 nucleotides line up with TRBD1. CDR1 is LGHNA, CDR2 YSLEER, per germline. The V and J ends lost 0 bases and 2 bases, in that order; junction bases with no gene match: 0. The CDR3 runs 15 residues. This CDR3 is CASSQEDRAGNTIYF. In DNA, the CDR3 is TGCGCCAGCAGCCAAGAGGACAGGGCTGGAAACACCATATATTTT.

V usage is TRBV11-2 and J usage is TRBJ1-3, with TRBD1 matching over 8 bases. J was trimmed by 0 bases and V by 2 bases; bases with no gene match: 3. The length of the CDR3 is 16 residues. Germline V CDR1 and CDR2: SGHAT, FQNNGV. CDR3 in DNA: TGTGCCAGCAGCTTACTTACAGGGGGCTCTGGAAACACCATATATTTT. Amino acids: CASSLLTGGSGNTIYF.

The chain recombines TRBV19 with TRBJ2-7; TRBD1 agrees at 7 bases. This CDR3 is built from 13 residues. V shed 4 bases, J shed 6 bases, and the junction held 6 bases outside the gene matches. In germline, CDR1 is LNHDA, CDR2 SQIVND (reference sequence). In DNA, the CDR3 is TGTGCCAGTAGTAGACAGGGTGCGCTCGAGCAGTACTTC. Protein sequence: CASSRQGALEQYF.

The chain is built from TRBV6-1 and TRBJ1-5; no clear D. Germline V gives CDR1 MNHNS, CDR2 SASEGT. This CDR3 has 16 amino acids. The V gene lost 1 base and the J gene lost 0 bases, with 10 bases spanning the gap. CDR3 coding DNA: TGTGCCAGCAGTGAAGTAGGAGGTTTTAGCAATCAGCCCCAGCATTTT. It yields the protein CASSEVGGFSNQPQHF.

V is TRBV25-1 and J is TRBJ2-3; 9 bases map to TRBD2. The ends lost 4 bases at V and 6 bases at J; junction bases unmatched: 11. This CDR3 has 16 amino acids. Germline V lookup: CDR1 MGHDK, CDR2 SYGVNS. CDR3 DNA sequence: TGTGCCAGCAGTGTCAGTAGCGGGAGATCGGCGGATACGCAGTATTTT. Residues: CASSVSSGRSADTQYF. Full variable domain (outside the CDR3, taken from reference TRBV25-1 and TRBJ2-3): EADIYQTPRYLVIGTGKKITLECSQTMGHDKMYWYQQDPGMELHLIHYSYGVNSTEKGDLSSESTVSRIRTEHFPLTLESARPSHTSQYLCASSVSSGRSADTQYFGPGTRLTVL.

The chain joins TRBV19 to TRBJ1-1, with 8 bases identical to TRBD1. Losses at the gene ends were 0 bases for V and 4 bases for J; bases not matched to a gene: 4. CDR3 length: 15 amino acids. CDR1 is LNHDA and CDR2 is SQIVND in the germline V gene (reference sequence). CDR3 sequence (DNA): TGTGCCAGTAGTATAGACAATACAGGGGGCACTGAAGCTTTCTTT. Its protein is CASSIDNTGGTEAFF.

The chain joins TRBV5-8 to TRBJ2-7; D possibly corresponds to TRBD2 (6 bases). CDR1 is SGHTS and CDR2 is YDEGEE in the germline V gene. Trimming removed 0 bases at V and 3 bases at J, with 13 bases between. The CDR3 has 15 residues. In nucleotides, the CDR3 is TGTGCCAGCAGCTTGGGGGACTCGGGCGTCTACGAGCAGTACTTC. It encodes CASSLGDSGVYEQYF.

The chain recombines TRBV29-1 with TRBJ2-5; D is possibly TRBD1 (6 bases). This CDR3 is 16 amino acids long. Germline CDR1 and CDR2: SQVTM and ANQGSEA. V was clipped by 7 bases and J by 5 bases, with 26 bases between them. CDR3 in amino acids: CSARPRQDLRWETQYF. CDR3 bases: TGCAGCGCCCGCCCCCGACAGGATTTGAGGTGGGAGACCCAGTACTTC.

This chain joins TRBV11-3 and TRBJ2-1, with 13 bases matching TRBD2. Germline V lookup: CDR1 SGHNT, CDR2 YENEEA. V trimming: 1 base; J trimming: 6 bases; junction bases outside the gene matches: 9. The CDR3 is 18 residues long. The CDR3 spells CASSLGELAGGPGNEQFF. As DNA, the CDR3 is TGTGCCAGCAGCTTAGGAGAACTAGCGGGAGGGCCGGGCAATGAGCAGTTCTTC.

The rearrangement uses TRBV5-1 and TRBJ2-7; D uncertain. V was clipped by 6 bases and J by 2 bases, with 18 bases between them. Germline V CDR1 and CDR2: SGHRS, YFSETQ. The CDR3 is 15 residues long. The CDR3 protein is CASTDVWRGPYEQYF. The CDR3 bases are TGCGCCAGCACCGACGTCTGGCGAGGCCCCTACGAGCAGTACTTC. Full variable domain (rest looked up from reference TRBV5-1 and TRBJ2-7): KAGVTQTPRYLIKTRGQQVTLSCSPISGHRSVSWYQQTPGQGLQFLFEYFSETQRNKGNFPGRFSGRQFSNSRSEMNVSTLELGDSALYLCASTDVWRGPYEQYFGPGTRLTVT.

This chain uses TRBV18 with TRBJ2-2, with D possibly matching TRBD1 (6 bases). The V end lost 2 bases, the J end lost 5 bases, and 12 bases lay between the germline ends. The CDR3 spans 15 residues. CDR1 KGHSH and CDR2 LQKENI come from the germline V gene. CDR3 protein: CASSPRDISTGELFF. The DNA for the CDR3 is TGTGCCAGCTCACCAAGGGACATTTCTACCGGGGAGCTGTTTTTT.

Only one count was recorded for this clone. CDR3 in DNA: TGCGCCAGCAGCCAAGGTGCGGGGCTCGATTACGAGCAGTACTTC. Its translation is CASSQGAGLDYEQYF. This rearrangement joins TRBV4-1 to TRBJ2-7; TRBD2 might be the D (6 bases). V was pared by 1 base and J by 4 bases, with 14 bases between. Germline V gene sequence: CDR1 MGHRA, CDR2 YSYEKL. The CDR3 has 15 amino acids.

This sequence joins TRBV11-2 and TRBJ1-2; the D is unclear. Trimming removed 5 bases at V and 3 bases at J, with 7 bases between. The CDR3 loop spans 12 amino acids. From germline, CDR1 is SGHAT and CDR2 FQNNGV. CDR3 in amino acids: CASSAGYYGYTF. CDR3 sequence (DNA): TGTGCCAGCAGCGCCGGGTACTATGGCTACACCTTC.

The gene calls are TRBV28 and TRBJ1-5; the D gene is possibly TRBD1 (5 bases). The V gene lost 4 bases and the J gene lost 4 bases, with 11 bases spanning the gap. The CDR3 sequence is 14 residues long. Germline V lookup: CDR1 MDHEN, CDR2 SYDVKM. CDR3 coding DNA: TGTGCCAGCAGTTCCAGACAGTCGAATCAGCCCCAGCATTTT. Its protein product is CASSSRQSNQPQHF.